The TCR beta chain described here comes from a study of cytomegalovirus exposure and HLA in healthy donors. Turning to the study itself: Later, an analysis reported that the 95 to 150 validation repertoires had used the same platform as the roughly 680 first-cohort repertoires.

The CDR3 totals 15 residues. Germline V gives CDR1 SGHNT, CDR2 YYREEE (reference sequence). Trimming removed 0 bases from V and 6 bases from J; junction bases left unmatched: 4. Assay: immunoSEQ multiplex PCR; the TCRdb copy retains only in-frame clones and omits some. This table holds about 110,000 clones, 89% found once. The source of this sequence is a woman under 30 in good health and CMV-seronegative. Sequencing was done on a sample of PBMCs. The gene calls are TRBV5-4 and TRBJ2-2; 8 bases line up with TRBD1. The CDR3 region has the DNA TGTGCCAGCAGCTTGGCAGCGACAGGGGCCGGGGAGCTGTTTTTT. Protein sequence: CASSLAATGAGELFF.